The clone carrying this T cell receptor (beta chain) occurred a few times. Original data processing: Nucleated cell counts were estimated from reference gene primer amplification. Repertoires were generated with immunoSEQ multiplex PCR, while TCRdb's copy carries only in-frame clones and drops some. D and trimming were read from the DNA, whereas the V and J calls and clone size are those reported in that table. Of about 530,000 clones listed, about 89% are singletons. This entry belongs to a study of blood T cell repertoires in COVID-19. J was trimmed by 4 bases and V by 7 bases; bases with no gene match: 8. In germline, CDR1 is SNHLY, CDR2 FYNNEI. This CDR3 region has 15 residues. During active infection, Seattle patients enrolled and were then monitored through disease.

The receptor comes from a woman between 45 and 60 years old with COVID-19, enrolled during active disease. The rearrangement uses TRBV2 and TRBJ1-5, with TRBD1 identical over 9 bases. What was sequenced was peripheral blood. CDR3 DNA: TGTGCCAGCAAGGGACAGGGAGTACCAAATCAGCCCCAGCATTTT. Translated, it gives CASKGQGVPNQPQHF.